One sample yielded the 26 T cell receptor beta chains listed below, sequenced in a study of vaccination and CD4 T cells after COVID-19. Treatment reported: roughly 10-day PBMC culture with coronavirus spike peptide pools or control peptides (ViraFEST assay). For these TCRs, the target antigens are not known. With the Oncomine TCR Beta short-read assay, DNA from cultured CD4+ T cells was sequenced. TCRdb called the PCR reads again in MiXCR, with one record for every CDR3 protein. The table includes tens of thousands of distinct CDR3 sequences, over 60% detected once. The material sequenced was CD4+ T cells from blood, cultured in vitro, taken after SARS-CoV-2 vaccination. These receptors originate from a human donor who received a COVID-19 vaccine.

This chain joins TRBV10-3 and TRBJ2-7; D is undetermined. The V and J ends lost 8 bases and 4 bases respectively, with 9 bases between them. Germline V lookup: CDR1 ENHRY, CDR2 SYGVKD. CDR3 size: 11 residues. CDR3 region: CAILMGYEQYF. As DNA, the CDR3 is TGTGCCATCTTGATGGGATACGAGCAGTACTTC.

This chain connects TRBV19 to TRBJ1-6; D is perhaps TRBD1 (5 bases). The CDR3 is 14 amino acids. The germline V gene has CDR1 LNHDA and CDR2 SQIVND (reference sequence). The V gene lost 1 base and the J gene lost 6 bases, with 7 bases spanning the gap. The CDR3 loop reads CASSIAGGNSPLHF. The DNA for the CDR3 is TGTGCCAGTAGTATAGCCGGGGGTAATTCACCCCTCCACTTT.

The chain couples TRBV19 to TRBJ1-4; tentatively, D is TRBD1 (6 bases). The germline V gene encodes CDR1 LNHDA and CDR2 SQIVND (reference sequence). V lost 6 bases, J lost 7 bases, and 15 bases lay in between. This CDR3 comprises 14 residues. CDR3 DNA: TGTGCCAGTAGACCTGACAGGCTCTTTGAAAAACTGTTTTTT. Its translation: CASRPDRLFEKLFF. Variable domain in full (rest from reference TRBV19 and TRBJ1-4): DGGITQSPKYLFRKEGQNVTLSCEQNLNHDAMYWYRQDPGQGLRLIYYSQIVNDFQKGDIAEGYSVSREKKESFPLTVTSAQKNPTAFYLCASRPDRLFEKLFFGSGTQLSVL.

This clonotype was seen more than once but under ten times. The rearrangement uses TRBV28 and TRBJ1-1; the D is unclear. From germline, CDR1 is MDHEN and CDR2 SYDVKM. Trimming took off 6 bases at V and 0 bases at J, with 8 bases between the two ends. The length of the CDR3 is 13 residues. This CDR3 is CASSLRMNTEAFF. Written as DNA, the CDR3 is TGTGCCAGCAGCCTCAGGATGAACACTGAAGCTTTCTTT.

The chain is built from TRBV19 and TRBJ2-3, with a tentative D call TRBD2 (6 bases). The CDR3 consists of 13 residues. Trimming cost V 7 bases and J 4 bases, with 12 bases left between them. Germline loops: CDR1 LNHDA, CDR2 SQIVND (reference sequence). The CDR3 region has the DNA TGTGCCAGTACCGTATCGGGGGCAGATACGCAGTATTTT. Translated: CASTVSGADTQYF.

The V call is TRBV6-1, the J call TRBJ1-1; possible D gene TRBD1, 5 bases. The CDR3 sequence is 13 residues long. Trimming took off 6 bases at V and 0 bases at J, with 8 bases between the two ends. In germline, CDR1 is MNHNS, CDR2 SASEGT. The DNA for the CDR3 is TGTGCCAGCAGAAGACAGCTGAACACTGAAGCTTTCTTT. Protein product: CASRRQLNTEAFF.

The rearrangement joins TRBV30 to TRBJ1-1; perhaps TRBD1 as D (6 bases). This CDR3 is built from 14 residues. Germline lookup yields CDR1 GTSNPN and CDR2 SVGIG (reference sequence). V lost 4 bases to trimming and J lost 0 bases, with 12 bases between them. The CDR3 spells CAWMLGHMNTEAFF. The CDR3 DNA is TGTGCCTGGATGTTGGGACACATGAACACTGAAGCTTTCTTT.

The chain links TRBV5-5 to TRBJ1-2; the match to TRBD1 covers 9 bases. The ends lost 2 bases at V and 7 bases at J; junction bases unmatched: 6. The germline V gene has CDR1 SGHKS and CDR2 YYEKEE (reference sequence). This CDR3 has 14 residues. This CDR3 is CASSFGTGKVGYTF. For the CDR3, the DNA is TGTGCCAGCAGCTTCGGGACAGGGAAAGTTGGCTACACCTTC.

The chain carries TRBV5-1 and TRBJ2-5; the D is unclear. Trimming shortened V by 4 bases and J by 2 bases, and 9 bases separated the two germline ends. Per germline, CDR1 SGHRS and CDR2 YFSETQ. The CDR3 consists of 13 residues. The CDR3 sequence: CASSPGRQETQYF. In nucleotides, the CDR3 is TGCGCCAGCAGCCCGGGCAGGCAAGAGACCCAGTACTTC.

The chain is built from TRBV2 and TRBJ2-2, with D unclear. The CDR3 has 14 amino acids. V was shortened by 4 bases and J by 6 bases, with 12 bases between the two germline ends. CDR1 SNHLY and CDR2 FYNNEI come from the germline V gene. This chain's CDR3 is CASSARALAGELFF. The CDR3 DNA is TGTGCCAGCAGTGCCCGAGCGTTAGCCGGGGAGCTGTTTTTT.

V usage is TRBV19 and J usage is TRBJ2-5, with 7 nucleotides matching TRBD2. CDR3 length: 16 amino acids. Germline trimming cut 4 bases from V and 1 base from J; bases unmatched to any gene: 9. The germline V gene encodes CDR1 LNHDA and CDR2 SQIVND (reference sequence). In DNA form, the CDR3 reads TGTGCCAGTAGTACTACTTGGCGCGGGGGCCAAGAGACCCAGTACTTC. Protein product: CASSTTWRGGQETQYF.

The chain couples TRBV6-1 to TRBJ2-3, with 8 bases aligning to TRBD2. The CDR3 is 15 amino acids. The trim removed 6 bases at V and 4 bases at J, leaving 9 bases unmatched. Germline lookup yields CDR1 MNHNS and CDR2 SASEGT. CDR3 bases: TGTGCCAGCAGCTCCTTAGCGGGGAGTGCAGATACGCAGTATTTT. It specifies CASSSLAGSADTQYF.

This chain joins TRBV2 and TRBJ2-1; D not resolved. Germline loops: CDR1 SNHLY, CDR2 FYNNEI. This CDR3 has 12 residues. The ends were cut back, 4 bases at V and 6 bases at J, with 7 bases in the middle. The CDR3 loop reads CASSAGPNEQFF. CDR3 nucleotide sequence: TGTGCCAGCAGTGCCGGGCCCAATGAGCAGTTCTTC.

This chain joins TRBV7-7 and TRBJ2-2, with D tentatively TRBD1 (6 bases). The ends were cut back, 5 bases at V and 1 base at J, with 11 bases in the middle. Germline V lookup: CDR1 SSHAT, CDR2 FNYEAQ (reference sequence). The CDR3 sequence is 15 residues long. The CDR3 reads CASSVSGQNTGELFF. DNA for the CDR3: TGTGCCAGCAGCGTATCGGGACAGAACACCGGGGAGCTGTTTTTT.

This clonotype was picked up one time. The V gene is TRBV5-5, the J gene TRBJ1-5; perhaps TRBD1 as D (6 bases). Looked up from germline, CDR1 is SGHKS and CDR2 is YYEKEE (reference sequence). With 1 base removed from V and 2 bases from J, the gap between germline ends came to 7 bases. CDR3 length equals 14 residues. CDR3 nucleotide sequence: TGTGCCAGCAGCTTGCCAGGGGGCAATCAGCCCCAGCATTTT. Amino acids: CASSLPGGNQPQHF.

This chain connects TRBV19 to TRBJ2-5; perhaps TRBD2 as D (5 bases). Germline V lookup: CDR1 LNHDA, CDR2 SQIVND (reference sequence). V shed 0 bases and J shed 7 bases, with 12 bases lying between them. This CDR3 is 14 amino acids long. CDR3 amino acids: CASSIDPSLGTQYF. CDR3 nucleotides: TGTGCCAGTAGTATAGATCCTAGCCTCGGGACCCAGTACTTC.

V gene TRBV7-9 combines with J gene TRBJ1-6; D is ambiguous. V lost 5 bases and J lost 5, with 16 bases in between. Germline V CDR1 and CDR2: SEHNR, FQNEAQ (reference sequence). CDR3 length: 16 residues. The CDR3 is CASSPGGDLNNSPLHF. CDR3 nucleotide sequence: TGTGCCAGCAGCCCCGGCGGGGATTTGAATAATTCACCCCTCCACTTT.

This chain uses TRBV9 with TRBJ1-6; D is unresolved. The CDR3 extends over 14 amino acids. Deletions cut 10 bases from V and 14 bases from J, with 25 bases between. Germline values: CDR1 SGDLS, CDR2 YYNGEE. The CDR3 is CAAPSDGETQALHF. CDR3 bases: TGTGCCGCGCCAAGTGACGGCGAGACCCAGGCCCTCCACTTT.

This clonotype was observed a handful of times. The chain employs TRBV10-3 and TRBJ2-3; maybe TRBD2 (5 bases). This CDR3 spans 15 amino acids. The germline CDR1 and CDR2 sequences are ENHRY and SYGVKD. V was clipped by 10 bases and J by 0 bases, with 17 bases between them. Written as DNA, the CDR3 is TGTGCCACCCGGGATGCCGACTATAGCACAGATACGCAGTATTTT. Its protein product is CATRDADYSTDTQYF.

V and J are TRBV11-3 and TRBJ1-1; D might be TRBD1 (6 bases). The CDR3 loop spans 15 amino acids. Trimming removed 4 bases from V and 3 bases from J, with 15 bases in between. CDR1 and CDR2 from the germline V gene are SGHNT and YENEEA. The CDR3 bases are TGTGCCAGCAGCTCAGGGAGGGGGGAGCACACTGAAGCTTTCTTT. This translates into CASSSGRGEHTEAFF.

This sequence joins TRBV6-5 and TRBJ2-1, with 10 bases matching TRBD2. From germline, CDR1 is MNHEY and CDR2 SVGAGI. The CDR3 length is 16 residues. V lost 2 bases to trimming and J lost 4 bases; unmatched junction nucleotides: 5. The CDR3 reads CASSYQRGLAYNEQFF. The CDR3 bases are TGTGCCAGCAGTTACCAGCGGGGACTAGCGTACAATGAGCAGTTCTTC.

This sequence joins TRBV18 and TRBJ1-1, with 9 bases fitting TRBD1. The V gene end was trimmed by 4 bases and the J gene end by 3 bases; junction bases not matched to a gene: 3. This CDR3 contains 14 residues. Per germline, CDR1 KGHSH and CDR2 LQKENI. CDR3 sequence: CASSQGQGHTEAFF. The CDR3 DNA reads TGTGCCAGCTCACAGGGACAGGGTCACACTGAAGCTTTCTTT.

The V and J genes are TRBV2 and TRBJ1-2, with unresolved D. Germline loops: CDR1 SNHLY, CDR2 FYNNEI. Trimming removed 2 bases from V and 2 bases from J, with 12 bases in between. The CDR3 runs 15 residues. CDR3 in DNA: TGTGCCAGCAGTGAAATGCGACAAACGAACTATGGCTACACCTTC. Its translation is CASSEMRQTNYGYTF.

This chain joins TRBV20-1 and TRBJ1-5; D unresolved. The CDR3 loop spans 14 amino acids. Germline CDR1 DFQATT, CDR2 SNEGSKA (reference sequence). V was trimmed by 5 bases and J by 1 base, leaving 12 bases between them. CDR3 sequence (DNA): TGCAGTGCTTCCCTGACCTTGAGCAATCAGCCCCAGCATTTT. It codes for CSASLTLSNQPQHF.

The chain uses TRBV7-9 and TRBJ1-2; a weak D match, TRBD1 (5 bases). Germline CDR1 reads SEHNR; CDR2 reads FQNEAQ (reference sequence). The CDR3 has 15 amino acids. Trimming took 5 bases from V and 4 from J, leaving 17 bases between them. CDR3: CASSRRRGVTYGYTF. The CDR3 DNA follows: TGTGCCAGCAGCCGCCGGAGGGGCGTGACCTATGGCTACACCTTC.

V gene TRBV20-1 combines with J gene TRBJ2-2; TRBD2 matches 7 bases. From germline, CDR1 is DFQATT and CDR2 SNEGSKA (reference sequence). The CDR3 consists of 15 residues. V lost 1 base, J lost 6 bases, and 8 bases stayed unmatched. For the CDR3, the DNA is TGCAGTGCTAGAGTCACCGGGACTAACTCCGGGGAGCTGTTTTTT. This sequence encodes CSARVTGTNSGELFF.